These 19 T cell receptor beta chains were all obtained from the same sample, sequenced in a study of early T cells in non-severe SARS-CoV-2 infection. TCRdb called the 5' RACE reads again in MiXCR, with one record for every CDR3 protein. This table has 70,000 to 90,000 distinct CDR3 sequences, 8% to 13% appearing once. This specimen consisted of whole blood, obtained at baseline. The receptors here all came from an adult who was a healthcare worker with PCR-confirmed SARS-CoV-2 infection or an uninfected control (not recorded which).

The table lists this clonotype with many counts. The CDR3 nucleotides read TGTGCCAGCAGCCACCAGGGGGCCTACGAGCAGTACTTC. Its protein is CASSHQGAYEQYF. V gene TRBV3-1 combines with J gene TRBJ2-7, with 7 bases aligning to TRBD1. Looked up from germline, CDR1 is LGHDT and CDR2 is YNNKEL (reference sequence). The CDR3 loop spans 13 amino acids. Losses at the gene ends were 3 bases for V and 2 bases for J; bases not matched to a gene: 1.

This clonotype has just a few counts. The V and J genes are TRBV7-9 and TRBJ1-1; D unclear. The CDR3 covers 10 residues. Germline CDR1 is SEHNR and CDR2 is FQNEAQ (reference sequence). Trimming removed 4 bases at V and 5 bases at J, with 2 bases between. This chain's CDR3 is CASSWTEAFF. CDR3 in DNA: TGTGCCAGCAGCTGGACTGAAGCTTTCTTT.

The chain couples TRBV18 to TRBJ2-7; D perhaps matches TRBD2 (6 bases). The CDR3 covers 14 residues. V was pared by 3 bases and J by 5 bases, with 14 bases between. Germline V gives CDR1 KGHSH, CDR2 LQKENI. CDR3 in amino acids: CASSPGGGADEQYF. The DNA for the CDR3 is TGTGCCAGCTCACCCGGCGGAGGGGCGGACGAGCAGTACTTC.

This clonotype was found a few times. This chain uses TRBV20-1 with TRBJ2-1, with 9 bases that match TRBD1. V was clipped by 0 bases and J by 1 base; unmatched bases: 4. The germline CDR1 and CDR2 sequences are DFQATT and SNEGSKA (reference sequence). CDR3 size: 16 residues. The CDR3 DNA reads TGCAGTGCTAGAGATAGGGGACAGGGTTCCTACAATGAGCAGTTCTTC. This codes for CSARDRGQGSYNEQFF.

A few counts support this clonotype. The chain combines TRBV6-5 with TRBJ2-7, with D tentatively TRBD2 (5 bases). Per germline, CDR1 MNHEY and CDR2 SVGAGI. With 10 bases removed from V and 3 bases from J, the gap between germline ends came to 16 bases. The CDR3 runs to 13 residues. CDR3: CATGGGRRYEQYF. The CDR3 nucleotides read TGTGCCACCGGAGGAGGCAGGCGCTACGAGCAGTACTTC.

The chain uses TRBV6-1 and TRBJ2-7; weak D call: TRBD2 (6 bases). Between the trimmed V and J ends, which lost 4 bases and 3 bases, there was a span of 16 bases. The CDR3 is 15 residues long. From germline, CDR1 is MNHNS and CDR2 SASEGT. Here the CDR3 DNA reads TGTGCCAGCAGTGGTCAGCGGGCGACCTTCTACGAGCAGTACTTC. It translates to CASSGQRATFYEQYF.

As DNA, the CDR3 is TGTGCCAGCAGCTTAGATCTAGCGGGAGGTGGAGCAGATACGCAGTATTTT. Encoded protein: CASSLDLAGGGADTQYF. This chain uses TRBV11-2 with TRBJ2-3, with TRBD2 identical over 11 bases. Germline V lookup: CDR1 SGHAT, CDR2 FQNNGV. V lost 0 bases to trimming and J lost 4 bases; unmatched junction nucleotides: 6. The length of the CDR3 is 17 residues.

On this clonotype itself: With a much larger clone just one base away, this may be a read error. The chain joins TRBV19 to TRBJ1-4; D ambiguous. CDR1 LNHDA and CDR2 SQIVND come from the germline V gene (reference sequence). The CDR3 consists of 13 residues. V shed 10 bases and J shed 8 bases, with 17 bases lying between them. The CDR3 DNA is TGTGCCAAAACCAGGATCGTGGGGGAAAAACTGTTTTTT. It translates to CAKTRIVGEKLFF.

In this sample, this clonotype turned up many times. The chain recombines TRBV7-2 with TRBJ2-1; D remains ambiguous. With 4 bases removed from V and 9 bases from J, the gap between germline ends came to 13 bases. The germline V gene encodes CDR1 SGHTA and CDR2 FQGNSA. The CDR3 loop spans 13 amino acids. The CDR3 DNA is TGTGCCAGCAGCTCGGCACTAACTCCTGAGCAGTTCTTC. Its translation: CASSSALTPEQFF.

This clonotype was picked up a small number of times. The V gene is TRBV7-9, the J gene TRBJ1-1; TRBD1 matches 7 bases. CDR1 is SEHNR, CDR2 FQNEAQ, per germline (reference sequence). The CDR3 runs to 14 residues. V lost 2 bases, J lost 5 bases, and 5 bases stayed unmatched. The CDR3 nucleotides read TGTGCCAGCAGCTTAAACACAGGGGTTACTGAAGCTTTCTTT. Its translation: CASSLNTGVTEAFF.

This clonotype was counted a few times. This chain links TRBV28 with TRBJ2-7; possibly TRBD1 for D (5 bases). Trimming removed 3 bases from V and 0 bases from J, with 6 bases in between. Germline V gene data show CDR1 as MDHEN and CDR2 as SYDVKM. The CDR3 is 13 amino acids. CDR3 in amino acids: CASSLTASYEQYF. CDR3 DNA sequence: TGTGCCAGCAGTTTGACAGCCTCCTACGAGCAGTACTTC.

Only a few counts were recorded for this clonotype. The chain recombines TRBV5-4 with TRBJ2-7; 9 bases match TRBD2. CDR3 size: 14 residues. The germline gives CDR1 SGHNT, CDR2 YYREEE (reference sequence). J was trimmed by 5 bases and V by 1 base; bases with no gene match: 4. CDR3 sequence (DNA): TGTGCCAGCAGCTTGAGCGGGAGGCCCCACGAGCAGTACTTC. Protein sequence: CASSLSGRPHEQYF. The variable domain in full, with the rest retrieved from reference TRBV5-4 and TRBJ2-7, is ETGVTQSPTHLIKTRGQQVTLRCSSQSGHNTVSWYQQALGQGPQFIFQYYREEENGRGNFPPRFSGLQFPNYSSELNVNALELDDSALYLCASSLSGRPHEQYFGPGTRLTVT.

The genes are TRBV11-1 and TRBJ2-1, with unresolved D. The V gene lost 2 bases and the J gene lost 5 bases, with 13 bases spanning the gap. This CDR3 contains 15 residues. Germline V gene data show CDR1 as SGHAT and CDR2 as FQDESV (reference sequence). CDR3 nucleotide sequence: TGTGCCAGCAGCTTATGGGGTAATTTGAACAATGAGCAGTTCTTC. Its translation is CASSLWGNLNNEQFF. The full variable domain, in which reference TRBV11-1 and TRBJ2-1 provide the parts outside the CDR3, is EAEVAQSPRYKITEKSQAVAFWCDPISGHATLYWYRQILGQGPELLVQFQDESVVDDSQLPKDRFSAERLKGVDSTLKIQPAELGDSAMYLCASSLWGNLNNEQFFGPGTRLTVL.

The sample holds a few counts of this clonotype. The CDR3 here is CASSPGLPKETQYF. The CDR3 DNA is TGCGCCAGCAGCCCGGGACTACCTAAAGAGACCCAGTACTTC. V gene TRBV5-1 combines with J gene TRBJ2-5; 7 nucleotides agree with TRBD2. Germline V CDR1 and CDR2: SGHRS, YFSETQ. Losses at the gene ends were 4 bases for V and 3 bases for J; bases not matched to a gene: 6. The CDR3 consists of 14 residues.

This clonotype is classed as medium-sized. V usage is TRBV20-1 and J usage is TRBJ2-5; TRBD1 is a possible D gene (5 bases). V was trimmed by 6 bases and J by 0 bases, leaving 5 bases between them. The CDR3 is 11 residues long. Germline V CDR1 and CDR2: DFQATT, SNEGSKA (reference sequence). CDR3 in DNA: TGCAGTGCACAGGACCAAGAGACCCAGTACTTC. It yields the protein CSAQDQETQYF.

The sample holds many counts of this clonotype. The rearrangement links TRBV27 to TRBJ1-1; D is unresolved. This CDR3 has 16 residues. The germline CDR1 and CDR2 sequences are MNHEY and SMNVEV (reference sequence). The V end was cut by 1 base, the J end by 0 bases, with 12 bases between. The CDR3 DNA is TGTGCCAGCAGTTTATGGGCGCCAGGCATGAACACTGAAGCTTTCTTT. Translating gives CASSLWAPGMNTEAFF.

CDR3 residues: CASSTQFGQRFYEQYF. CDR3 sequence (DNA): TGTGCCAGTAGTACCCAATTCGGACAGAGATTCTACGAGCAGTACTTC. The chain has TRBV19 and TRBJ2-7; perhaps TRBD1 as D (6 bases). CDR3 length equals 16 residues. Germline assignment: CDR1 LNHDA and CDR2 SQIVND (reference sequence). Between the trimmed V and J ends, which lost 4 bases and 3 bases, there was a span of 19 bases.

In this sample, this clonotype turned up a few times. J is TRBJ2-7 and V is TRBV20-1; 11 bases match TRBD2. This CDR3 comprises 13 residues. V dropped 5 bases and J dropped 1; count of bases not matched to a gene: 1. Germline CDR1 and CDR2: DFQATT and SNEGSKA (reference sequence). The CDR3 protein is CSARTSGSYEQYF. As DNA, the CDR3 is TGCAGTGCTCGGACTAGCGGGTCCTACGAGCAGTACTTC.

This clonotype was seen a few times. V usage is TRBV15 and J usage is TRBJ2-6; D remains unclear. The CDR3 has 14 amino acids. Trimming pared 6 bases from V and 0 bases from J, leaving 6 bases between. Germline lookup yields CDR1 LNHNV and CDR2 YYDKDF (reference sequence). CDR3 protein: CATSTLSGANVLTF. The CDR3 nucleotides read TGTGCCACCAGTACGCTCTCTGGGGCCAACGTCCTGACTTTC.